This passage covers 10 T cell receptor beta chains from one sample sequenced in a study of radiotherapy plus CTLA-4 blockade in lung cancer. Assay: immunoSEQ multiplex PCR; the TCRdb copy retains only in-frame clones and omits some. The profile shows 45,000 to 75,000 clones, around four fifths of them singletons. This specimen consisted of peripheral blood, obtained from a patient treated with radiotherapy plus ipilimumab. The receptors originated from a human donor with non-small cell lung cancer who had a partial response to radiotherapy plus ipilimumab.

The gene calls are TRBV4-1 and TRBJ2-4; the D is unclear. V lost 3 bases to trimming and J lost 4 bases, with 4 bases between them. CDR3 length equals 12 residues. Germline loops: CDR1 MGHRA, CDR2 YSYEKL. CDR3 region: CASSQTKNIQYF. The CDR3 DNA reads TGCGCCAGCAGCCAGACAAAAAACATTCAGTACTTC.

In DNA, the CDR3 is TGTGCCAGCAGCTTAAGGGACAGCTCCTATAATTCACCCCTCCACTTT. It specifies CASSLRDSSYNSPLHF. The J gene is TRBJ1-6, the V gene TRBV7-8, with 7 nucleotides matching TRBD1. Trimming removed 2 bases from V and 0 bases from J; junction bases left unmatched: 1. The V gene's germline CDR1 is SGHVS and CDR2 FQNEAQ. This CDR3 spans 16 amino acids.

The chain joins TRBV27 to TRBJ1-4; tentatively, D is TRBD1 (6 bases). V was cut by 4 bases and J by 7 bases, with 19 bases left in between. Germline-derived CDR1 and CDR2 are MNHEY and SMNVEV (reference sequence). CDR3 length: 16 residues. CDR3 bases: TGTGCCAGCAGTTCGAGATCCGACAGGAGGCTTGAAAAACTGTTTTTT. This encodes CASSSRSDRRLEKLFF. Filled out from reference TRBV27 and TRBJ1-4, the complete variable domain reads EAQVTQNPRYLITVTGKKLTVTCSQNMNHEYMSWYRQDPGLGLRQIYYSMNVEVTDKGDVPEGYKVSRKEKRNFPLILESPSPNQTSLYFCASSSRSDRRLEKLFFGSGTQLSVL.

The chain employs TRBV19 and TRBJ2-7; 7 bases map to TRBD1. This CDR3 spans 13 amino acids. V shed 5 bases and J 7 bases; nucleotides not matched to a gene: 8. The germline V gene encodes CDR1 LNHDA and CDR2 SQIVND (reference sequence). The CDR3 region is CASSGDRVREQYF. Written as DNA, the CDR3 is TGTGCCAGTAGTGGAGACAGGGTAAGGGAGCAGTACTTC.

The V and J genes are TRBV5-4 and TRBJ2-5; 7 nucleotides line up with TRBD1. V gave up 7 bases and J gave up 1 base; unmatched junction bases: 10. The CDR3 sequence is 15 residues long. From germline, CDR1 is SGHNT and CDR2 YYREEE (reference sequence). The CDR3 DNA sequence: TGTGCCAGCTACCTTCTAAACAGGGGCCAAGAGACCCAGTACTTC. It codes for CASYLLNRGQETQYF.

The rearrangement joins TRBV28 to TRBJ2-5; weak D call: TRBD2 (5 bases). CDR3 length: 14 residues. Trimming shortened V by 5 bases and J by 2 bases, and 12 bases separated the two germline ends. CDR1 and CDR2 (germline): MDHEN, SYDVKM. DNA of the CDR3: TGTGCCAGCAGTCCCACGGGGAGACAAGAGACCCAGTACTTC. Protein sequence: CASSPTGRQETQYF.

This chain uses TRBV6-1 with TRBJ2-2; D gene uncertain. Germline values: CDR1 MNHNS, CDR2 SASEGT. This CDR3 has 14 amino acids. The V end was cut by 7 bases, the J end by 7 bases, with 16 bases between. CDR3 sequence: CASKLDQDGGELFF. The CDR3 DNA reads TGTGCCAGCAAGTTGGATCAGGATGGCGGGGAGCTGTTTTTT.

The gene calls are TRBV7-2 and TRBJ1-2; TRBD1 aligns across 8 bases. V lost 2 bases, J lost 5 bases, and 4 bases stayed unmatched. The germline V gene encodes CDR1 SGHTA and CDR2 FQGNSA. The CDR3 contains 14 residues. The CDR3 loop is CASSLKQGVYGYTF. CDR3 DNA: TGTGCCAGCAGCTTAAAACAGGGGGTTTATGGCTACACCTTC.

CDR3 sequence (DNA): TGCGCCAGCAGACAGGGGGCTAGCAATCAGCCCCAGCATTTT. It yields the protein CASRQGASNQPQHF. The V call is TRBV10-1, the J call TRBJ1-5; 9 bases align to TRBD1. CDR3 length: 14 amino acids. V shed 6 bases, J shed 0 bases, and the junction held 0 bases outside the gene matches. The germline V gene encodes CDR1 WNHNN and CDR2 SYGVQD (reference sequence).

The chain recombines TRBV15 with TRBJ1-5, with TRBD1 matching 11 bases. Looked up from germline, CDR1 is LNHNV and CDR2 is YYDKDF (reference sequence). The V gene end was trimmed by 5 bases and the J gene end by 5 bases; junction bases not matched to a gene: 5. The CDR3 covers 15 residues. As DNA, the CDR3 is TGTGCCACCAGCGGGGGGACAGGGGGAGATCAGCCCCAGCATTTT. This translates into CATSGGTGGDQPQHF.